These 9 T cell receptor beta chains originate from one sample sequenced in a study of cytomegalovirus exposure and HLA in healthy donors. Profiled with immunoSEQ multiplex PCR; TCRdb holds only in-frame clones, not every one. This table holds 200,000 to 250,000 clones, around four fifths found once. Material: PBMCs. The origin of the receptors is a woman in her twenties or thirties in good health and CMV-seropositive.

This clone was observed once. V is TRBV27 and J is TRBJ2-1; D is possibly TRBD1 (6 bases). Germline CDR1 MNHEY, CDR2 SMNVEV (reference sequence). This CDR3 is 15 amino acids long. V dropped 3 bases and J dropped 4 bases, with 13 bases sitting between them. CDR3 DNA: TGTGCCAGCAGTTTGGGACAAATTAATTACAATGAGCAGTTCTTC. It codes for CASSLGQINYNEQFF.

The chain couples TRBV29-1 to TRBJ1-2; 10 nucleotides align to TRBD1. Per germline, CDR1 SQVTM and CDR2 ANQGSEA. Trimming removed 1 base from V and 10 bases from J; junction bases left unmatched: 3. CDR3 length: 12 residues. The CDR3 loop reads CSVEGTGGLYTF. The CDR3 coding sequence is TGCAGCGTTGAAGGGACAGGGGGTCTCTACACCTTC.

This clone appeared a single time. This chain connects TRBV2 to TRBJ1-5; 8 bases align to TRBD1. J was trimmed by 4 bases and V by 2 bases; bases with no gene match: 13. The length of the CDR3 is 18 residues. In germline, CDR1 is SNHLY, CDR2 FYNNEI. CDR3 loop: CASSEYNQAQGGNQPQHF. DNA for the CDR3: TGTGCCAGCAGTGAATATAATCAGGCACAGGGGGGTAATCAGCCCCAGCATTTT. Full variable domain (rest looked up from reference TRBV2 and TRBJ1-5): EPEVTQTPSHQVTQMGQEVILRCVPISNHLYFYWYRQILGQKVEFLVSFYNNEISEKSEIFDDQFSVERPDGSNFTLKIRSTKLEDSAMYFCASSEYNQAQGGNQPQHFGDGTRLSIL.

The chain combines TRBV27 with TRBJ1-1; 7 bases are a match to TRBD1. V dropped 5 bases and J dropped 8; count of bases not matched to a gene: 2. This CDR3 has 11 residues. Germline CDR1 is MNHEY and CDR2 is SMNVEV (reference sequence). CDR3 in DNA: TGTGCCAGCAGTCAGGGGGGCGAAGCTTTCTTT. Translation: CASSQGGEAFF.

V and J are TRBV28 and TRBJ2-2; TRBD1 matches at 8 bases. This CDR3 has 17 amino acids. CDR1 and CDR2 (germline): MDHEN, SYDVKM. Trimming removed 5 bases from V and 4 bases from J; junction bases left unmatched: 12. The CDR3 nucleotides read TGTGCCAGCAGTCCCCCTCAGACAGGGGCTATCACCGGGGAGCTGTTTTTT. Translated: CASSPPQTGAITGELFF.

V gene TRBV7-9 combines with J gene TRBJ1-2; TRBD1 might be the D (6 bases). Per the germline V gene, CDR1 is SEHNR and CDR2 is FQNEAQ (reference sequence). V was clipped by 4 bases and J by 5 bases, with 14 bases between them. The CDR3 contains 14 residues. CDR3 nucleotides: TGTGCCAGCAGCTCTGGACAGAAGGATTATGGCTACACCTTC. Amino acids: CASSSGQKDYGYTF.

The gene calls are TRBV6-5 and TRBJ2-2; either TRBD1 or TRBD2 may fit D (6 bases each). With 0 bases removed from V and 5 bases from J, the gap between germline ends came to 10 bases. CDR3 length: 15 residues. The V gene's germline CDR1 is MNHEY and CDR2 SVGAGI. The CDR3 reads CASSYSGGATGELFF. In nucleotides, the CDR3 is TGTGCCAGCAGTTACTCGGGGGGCGCGACCGGGGAGCTGTTTTTT.

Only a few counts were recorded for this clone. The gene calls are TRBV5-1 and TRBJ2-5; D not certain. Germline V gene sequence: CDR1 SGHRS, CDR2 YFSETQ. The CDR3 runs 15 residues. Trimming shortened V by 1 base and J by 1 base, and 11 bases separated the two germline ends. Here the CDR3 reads CASSLTPPTQETQYF. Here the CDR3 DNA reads TGCGCCAGCAGCTTGACCCCCCCAACCCAAGAGACCCAGTACTTC.

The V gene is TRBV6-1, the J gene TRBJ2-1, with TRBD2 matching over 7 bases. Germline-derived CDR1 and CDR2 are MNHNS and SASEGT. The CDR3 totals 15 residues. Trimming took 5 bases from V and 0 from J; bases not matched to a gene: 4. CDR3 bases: TGTGCCAGCAGTATCAGCGGGGTCTCCTACAATGAGCAGTTCTTC. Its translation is CASSISGVSYNEQFF.